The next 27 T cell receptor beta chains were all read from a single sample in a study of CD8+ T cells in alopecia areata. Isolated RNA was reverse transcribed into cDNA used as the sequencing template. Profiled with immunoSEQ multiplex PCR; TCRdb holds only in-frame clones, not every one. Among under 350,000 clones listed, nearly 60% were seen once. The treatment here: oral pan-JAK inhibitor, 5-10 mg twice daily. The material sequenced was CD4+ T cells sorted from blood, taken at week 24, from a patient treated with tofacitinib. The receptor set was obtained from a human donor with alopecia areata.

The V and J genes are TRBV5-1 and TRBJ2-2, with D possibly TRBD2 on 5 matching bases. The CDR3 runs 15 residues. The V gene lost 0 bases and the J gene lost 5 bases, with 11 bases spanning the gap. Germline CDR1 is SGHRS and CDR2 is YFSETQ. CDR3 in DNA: TGCGCCAGCAGCTTGGACCGGGGTCTGACCGGGGAGCTGTTTTTT. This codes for CASSLDRGLTGELFF.

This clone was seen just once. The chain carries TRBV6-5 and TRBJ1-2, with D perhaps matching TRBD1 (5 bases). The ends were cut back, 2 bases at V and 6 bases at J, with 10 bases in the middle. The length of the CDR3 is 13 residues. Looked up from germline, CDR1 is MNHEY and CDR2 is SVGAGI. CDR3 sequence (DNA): TGTGCCAGCAGTTACGGGGCCTATGATGGCTACACCTTC. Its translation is CASSYGAYDGYTF.

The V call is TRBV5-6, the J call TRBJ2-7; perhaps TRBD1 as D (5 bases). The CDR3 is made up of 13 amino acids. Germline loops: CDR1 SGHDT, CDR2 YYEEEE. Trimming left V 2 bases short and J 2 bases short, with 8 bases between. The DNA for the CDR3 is TGTGCCAGCAGCTTTACAGGCCCCTACGAGCAGTACTTC. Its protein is CASSFTGPYEQYF.

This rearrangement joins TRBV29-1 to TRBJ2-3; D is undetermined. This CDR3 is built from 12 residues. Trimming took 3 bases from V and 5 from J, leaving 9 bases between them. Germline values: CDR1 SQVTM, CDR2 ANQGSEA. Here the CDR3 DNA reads TGCAGCGTTGATAAAGGAAGAGATACGCAGTATTTT. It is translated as CSVDKGRDTQYF.

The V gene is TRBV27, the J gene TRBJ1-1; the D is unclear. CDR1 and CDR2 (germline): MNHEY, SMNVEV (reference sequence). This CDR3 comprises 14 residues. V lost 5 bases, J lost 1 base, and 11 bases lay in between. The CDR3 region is CASSGRPTNTEAFF. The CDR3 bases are TGTGCCAGCAGTGGCCGGCCTACGAACACTGAAGCTTTCTTT.

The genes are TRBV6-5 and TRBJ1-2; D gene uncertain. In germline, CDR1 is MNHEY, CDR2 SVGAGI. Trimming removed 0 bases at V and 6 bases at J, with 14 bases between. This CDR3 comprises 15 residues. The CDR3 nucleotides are TGTGCCAGCAGTTACTCCGGACCGCCGGAGGATGGCTACACCTTC. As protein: CASSYSGPPEDGYTF.

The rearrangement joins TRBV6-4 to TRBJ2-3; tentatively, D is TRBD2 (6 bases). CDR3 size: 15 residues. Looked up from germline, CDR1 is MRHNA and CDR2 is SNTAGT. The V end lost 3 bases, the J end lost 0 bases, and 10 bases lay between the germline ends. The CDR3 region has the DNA TGTGCCAGCAGTGATAGCGGCTTGAGCACAGATACGCAGTATTTT. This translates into CASSDSGLSTDTQYF.

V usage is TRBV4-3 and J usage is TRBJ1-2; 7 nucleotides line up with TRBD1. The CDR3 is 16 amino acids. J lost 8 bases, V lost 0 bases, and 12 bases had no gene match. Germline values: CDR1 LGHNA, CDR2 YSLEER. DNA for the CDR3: TGCGCCAGCAGCCAAGACCGGACAGGTGCCATAGGGGGCTACACCTTC. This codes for CASSQDRTGAIGGYTF.

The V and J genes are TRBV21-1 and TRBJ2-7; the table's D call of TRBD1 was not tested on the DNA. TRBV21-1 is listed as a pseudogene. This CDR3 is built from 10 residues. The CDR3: CASSQSEQYF. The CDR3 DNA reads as TGTGCCAGCAGCCAGTCCGAGCAGTACTTC.

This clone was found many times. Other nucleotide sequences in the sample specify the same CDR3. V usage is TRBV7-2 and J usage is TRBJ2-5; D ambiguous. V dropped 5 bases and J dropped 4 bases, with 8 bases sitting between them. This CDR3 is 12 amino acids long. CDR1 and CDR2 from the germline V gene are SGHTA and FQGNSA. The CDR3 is CASSPSVETQYF. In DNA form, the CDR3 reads TGTGCCAGCAGCCCCTCTGTAGAGACCCAGTACTTC.

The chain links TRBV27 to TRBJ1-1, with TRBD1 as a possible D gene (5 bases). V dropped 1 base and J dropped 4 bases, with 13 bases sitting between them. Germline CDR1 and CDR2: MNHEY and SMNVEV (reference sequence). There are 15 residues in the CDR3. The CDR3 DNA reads TGTGCCAGCAGTTTATTGGGCAGGGCGAGCACTGAAGCTTTCTTT. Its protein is CASSLLGRASTEAFF.

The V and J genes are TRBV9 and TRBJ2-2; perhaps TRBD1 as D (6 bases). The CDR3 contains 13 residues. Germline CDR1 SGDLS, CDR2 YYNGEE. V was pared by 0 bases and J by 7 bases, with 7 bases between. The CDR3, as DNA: TGTGCCAGCAGCGTAGCCAGGGGCGGGGAGCTGTTTTTT. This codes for CASSVARGGELFF. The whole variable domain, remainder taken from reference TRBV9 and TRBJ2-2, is DSGVTQTPKHLITATGQRVTLRCSPRSGDLSVYWYQQSLDQGLQFLIQYYNGEERAKGNILERFSAQQFPDLHSELNLSSLELGDSALYFCASSVARGGELFFGEGSRLTVL.

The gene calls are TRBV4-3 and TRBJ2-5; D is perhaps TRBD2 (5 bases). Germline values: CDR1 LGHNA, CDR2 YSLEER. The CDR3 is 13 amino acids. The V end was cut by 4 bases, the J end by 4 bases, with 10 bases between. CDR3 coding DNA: TGCGCCAGCAGCCTTTCCGGAGGAGAGACCCAGTACTTC. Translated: CASSLSGGETQYF.

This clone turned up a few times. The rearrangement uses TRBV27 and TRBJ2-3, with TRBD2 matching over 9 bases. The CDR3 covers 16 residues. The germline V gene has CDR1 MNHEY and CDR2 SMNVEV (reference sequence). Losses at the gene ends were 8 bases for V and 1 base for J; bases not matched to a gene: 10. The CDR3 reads CASGPLLAGGTDTQYF. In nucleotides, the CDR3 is TGTGCCAGCGGGCCTTTGTTAGCGGGGGGCACAGATACGCAGTATTTT.

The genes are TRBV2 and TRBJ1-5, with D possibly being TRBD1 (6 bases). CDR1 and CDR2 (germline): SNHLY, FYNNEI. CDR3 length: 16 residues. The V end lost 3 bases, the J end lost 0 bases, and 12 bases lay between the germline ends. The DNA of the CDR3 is TGTGCCAGCAGTGAGACGGACAGATATAGCAATCAGCCCCAGCATTTT. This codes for CASSETDRYSNQPQHF.

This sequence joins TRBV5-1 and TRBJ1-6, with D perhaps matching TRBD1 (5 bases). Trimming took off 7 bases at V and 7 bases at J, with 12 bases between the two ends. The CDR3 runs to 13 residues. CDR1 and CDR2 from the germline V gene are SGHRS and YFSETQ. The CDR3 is CASSEGENSPLHF. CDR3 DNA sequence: TGCGCCAGCTCGGAAGGGGAGAATTCACCCCTCCACTTT.

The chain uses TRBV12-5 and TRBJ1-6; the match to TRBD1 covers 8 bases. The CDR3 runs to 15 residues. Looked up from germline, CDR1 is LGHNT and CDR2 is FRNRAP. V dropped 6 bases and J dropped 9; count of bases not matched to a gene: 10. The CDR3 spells CASGRPGQGGSPLHF. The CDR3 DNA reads TGTGCTAGTGGGCGCCCCGGACAGGGAGGTTCACCCCTCCACTTT.

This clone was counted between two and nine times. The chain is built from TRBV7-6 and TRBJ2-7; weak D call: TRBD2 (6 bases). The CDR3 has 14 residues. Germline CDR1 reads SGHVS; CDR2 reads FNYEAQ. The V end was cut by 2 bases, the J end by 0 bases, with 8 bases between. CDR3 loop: CASSLPSDSYEQYF. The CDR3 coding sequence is TGTGCCAGCAGCTTACCTAGCGACTCCTACGAGCAGTACTTC.

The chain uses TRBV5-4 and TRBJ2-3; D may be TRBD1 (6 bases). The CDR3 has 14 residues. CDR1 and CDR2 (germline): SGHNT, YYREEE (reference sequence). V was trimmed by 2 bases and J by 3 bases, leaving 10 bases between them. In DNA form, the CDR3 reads TGTGCCAGCAGCTTTGCGCAGGGGACAGATACGCAGTATTTT. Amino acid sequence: CASSFAQGTDTQYF.

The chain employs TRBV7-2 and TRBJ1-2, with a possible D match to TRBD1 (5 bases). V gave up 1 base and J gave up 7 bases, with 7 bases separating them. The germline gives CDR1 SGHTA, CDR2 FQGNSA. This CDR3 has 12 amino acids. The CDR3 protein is CASSLGQSGYTF. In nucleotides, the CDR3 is TGTGCCAGCAGCTTAGGACAGTCTGGCTACACCTTC.

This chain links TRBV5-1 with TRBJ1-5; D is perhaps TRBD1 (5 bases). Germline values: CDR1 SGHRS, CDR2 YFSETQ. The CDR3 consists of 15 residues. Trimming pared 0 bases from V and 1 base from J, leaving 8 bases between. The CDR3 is CASSLDGHSNQPQHF. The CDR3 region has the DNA TGCGCCAGCAGCTTGGATGGACACAGCAATCAGCCCCAGCATTTT.

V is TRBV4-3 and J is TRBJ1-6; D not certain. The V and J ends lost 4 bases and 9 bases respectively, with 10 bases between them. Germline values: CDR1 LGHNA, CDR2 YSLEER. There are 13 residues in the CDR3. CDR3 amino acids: CASSPDTGSPLHF. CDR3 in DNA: TGCGCCAGCAGCCCAGATACGGGTTCACCCCTCCACTTT.

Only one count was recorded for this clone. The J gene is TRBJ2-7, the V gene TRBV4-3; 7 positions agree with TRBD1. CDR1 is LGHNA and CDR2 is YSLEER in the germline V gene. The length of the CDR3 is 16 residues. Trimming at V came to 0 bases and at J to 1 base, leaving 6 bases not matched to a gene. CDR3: CASSQEQGLLSYEQYF. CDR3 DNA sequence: TGCGCCAGCAGCCAAGAACAGGGGTTATTGTCCTACGAGCAGTACTTC.

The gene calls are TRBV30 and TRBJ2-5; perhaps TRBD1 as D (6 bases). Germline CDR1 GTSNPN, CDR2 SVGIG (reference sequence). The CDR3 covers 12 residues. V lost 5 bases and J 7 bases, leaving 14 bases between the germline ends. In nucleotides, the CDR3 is TGTGCCTGGGAACAGGGAAGGTCGACCCAGTACTTC. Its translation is CAWEQGRSTQYF.

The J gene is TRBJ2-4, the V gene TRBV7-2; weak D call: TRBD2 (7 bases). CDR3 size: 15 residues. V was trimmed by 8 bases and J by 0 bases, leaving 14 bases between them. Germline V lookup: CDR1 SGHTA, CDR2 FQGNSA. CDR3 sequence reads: CASQIGGVAKNIQYF. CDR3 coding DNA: TGTGCCAGCCAAATAGGGGGGGTAGCCAAAAACATTCAGTACTTC.

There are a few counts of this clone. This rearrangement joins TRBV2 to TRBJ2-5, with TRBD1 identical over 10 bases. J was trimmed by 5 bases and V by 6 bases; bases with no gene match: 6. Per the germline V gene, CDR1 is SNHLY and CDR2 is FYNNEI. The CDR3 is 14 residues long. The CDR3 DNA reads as TGTGCCAGCAGGAGGACAGGGGGTAGCGAGACCCAGTACTTC. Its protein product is CASRRTGGSETQYF. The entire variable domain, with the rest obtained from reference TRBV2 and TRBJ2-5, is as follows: EPEVTQTPSHQVTQMGQEVILRCVPISNHLYFYWYRQILGQKVEFLVSFYNNEISEKSEIFDDQFSVERPDGSNFTLKIRSTKLEDSAMYFCASRRTGGSETQYFGPGTRLLVL.

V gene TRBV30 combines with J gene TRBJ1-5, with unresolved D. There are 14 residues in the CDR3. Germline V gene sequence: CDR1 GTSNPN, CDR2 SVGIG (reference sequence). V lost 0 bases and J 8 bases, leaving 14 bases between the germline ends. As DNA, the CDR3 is TGTGCCTGGAGTGTAATGGAGGGTATGGAGCCCCAGCATTTT. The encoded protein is CAWSVMEGMEPQHF.